This TCR beta chain comes out of a study of cytomegalovirus exposure and HLA in healthy donors. The PCR used 60 Vbeta and 13 Jbeta primers. The repertoire was sequenced with immunoSEQ multiplex PCR; TCRdb's copy has only in-frame clones and lacks some. The table gives roughly 76,000 clones; the top ten clones make up 2.4% of it. In the case of this clone: Its antigen is currently unknown.

Study observations and caveats: Productive rates of about 87% or about 30% were seen for most TCR beta V segments in an earlier analysis.

This CDR3 spans 15 amino acids. V gave up 0 bases and J gave up 7 bases, with 14 bases separating them. CDR1 and CDR2 from the germline V gene are SGHKS and YYEKEE (reference sequence). This sequence joins TRBV5-5 and TRBJ1-5; D is undetermined. The sequenced material came from PBMCs. The source of this sequence is a female donor in good health and CMV-seropositive. The CDR3 nucleotides are TGTGCCAGCAGCTTGGGCGACCGGGTCGGGCAGCCCCAGCATTTT. This encodes CASSLGDRVGQPQHF.